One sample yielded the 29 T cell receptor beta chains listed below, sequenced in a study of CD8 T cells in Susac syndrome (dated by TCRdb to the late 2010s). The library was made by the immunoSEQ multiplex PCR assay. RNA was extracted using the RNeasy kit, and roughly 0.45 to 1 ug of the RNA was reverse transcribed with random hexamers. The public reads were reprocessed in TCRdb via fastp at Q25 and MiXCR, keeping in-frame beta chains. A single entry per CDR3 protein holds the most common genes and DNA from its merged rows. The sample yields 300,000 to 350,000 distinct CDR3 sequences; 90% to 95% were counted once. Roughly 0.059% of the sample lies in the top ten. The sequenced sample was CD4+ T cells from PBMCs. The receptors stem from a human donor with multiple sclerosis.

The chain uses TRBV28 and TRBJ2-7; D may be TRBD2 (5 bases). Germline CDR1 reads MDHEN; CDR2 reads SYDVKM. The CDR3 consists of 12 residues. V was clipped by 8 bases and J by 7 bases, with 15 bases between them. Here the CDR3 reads CASGLATTEQYF. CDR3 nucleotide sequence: TGTGCCAGCGGTCTAGCAACAACAGAGCAGTACTTC.

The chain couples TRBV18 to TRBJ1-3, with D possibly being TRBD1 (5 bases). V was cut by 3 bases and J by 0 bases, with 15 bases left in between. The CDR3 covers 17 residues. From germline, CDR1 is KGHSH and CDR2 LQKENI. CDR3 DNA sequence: TGTGCCAGCTCACCCTCCAGAGGGGTCTACTCTGGAAACACCATATATTTT. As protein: CASSPSRGVYSGNTIYF.

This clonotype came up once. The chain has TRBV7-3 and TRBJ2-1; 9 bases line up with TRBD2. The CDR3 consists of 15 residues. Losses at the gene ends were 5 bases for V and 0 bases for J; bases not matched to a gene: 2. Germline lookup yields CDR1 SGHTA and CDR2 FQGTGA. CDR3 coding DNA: TGTGCCAGCAGCCGACTAGCGGCCTCCTACAATGAGCAGTTCTTC. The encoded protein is CASSRLAASYNEQFF.

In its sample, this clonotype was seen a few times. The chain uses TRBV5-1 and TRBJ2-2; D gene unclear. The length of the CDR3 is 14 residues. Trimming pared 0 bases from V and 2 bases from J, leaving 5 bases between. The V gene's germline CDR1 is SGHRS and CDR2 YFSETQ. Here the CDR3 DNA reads TGCGCCAGCAGCTTGGTGACTAACACCGGGGAGCTGTTTTTT. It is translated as CASSLVTNTGELFF.

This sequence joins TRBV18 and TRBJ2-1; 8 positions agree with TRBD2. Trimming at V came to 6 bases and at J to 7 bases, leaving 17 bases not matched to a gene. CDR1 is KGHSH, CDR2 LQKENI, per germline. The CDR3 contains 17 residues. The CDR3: CASSRTSNPFRANEQFF. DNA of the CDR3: TGTGCCAGCTCGCGGACTAGCAATCCGTTCCGCGCTAATGAGCAGTTCTTC.

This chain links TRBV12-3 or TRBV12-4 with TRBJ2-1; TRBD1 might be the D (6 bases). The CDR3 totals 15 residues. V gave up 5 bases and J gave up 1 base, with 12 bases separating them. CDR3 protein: CASSADGTSYNEQFF. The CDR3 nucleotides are TGTGCCAGCAGTGCCGACGGGACATCCTACAATGAGCAGTTCTTC.

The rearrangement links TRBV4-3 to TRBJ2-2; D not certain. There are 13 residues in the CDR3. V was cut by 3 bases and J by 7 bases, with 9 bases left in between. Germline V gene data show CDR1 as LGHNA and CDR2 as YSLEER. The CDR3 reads CASSHGEGGELFF. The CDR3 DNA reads TGCGCCAGCAGCCACGGAGAAGGCGGGGAGCTGTTTTTT.

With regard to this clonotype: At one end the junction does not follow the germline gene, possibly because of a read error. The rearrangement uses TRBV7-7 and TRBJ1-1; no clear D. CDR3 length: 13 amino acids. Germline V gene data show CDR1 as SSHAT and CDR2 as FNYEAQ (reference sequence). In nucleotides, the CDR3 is TGTGCTAGCAGCTTTGGCCCCAACACTGAAGCTTTCTTT. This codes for CASSFGPNTEAFF.

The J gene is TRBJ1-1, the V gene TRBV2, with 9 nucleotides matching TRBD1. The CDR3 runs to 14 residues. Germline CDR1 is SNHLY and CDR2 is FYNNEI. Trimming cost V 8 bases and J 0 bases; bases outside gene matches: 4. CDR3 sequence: CASGGDRVNTEAFF. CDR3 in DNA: TGTGCCAGCGGGGGGGACAGGGTGAACACTGAAGCTTTCTTT. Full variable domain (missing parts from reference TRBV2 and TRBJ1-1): EPEVTQTPSHQVTQMGQEVILRCVPISNHLYFYWYRQILGQKVEFLVSFYNNEISEKSEIFDDQFSVERPDGSNFTLKIRSTKLEDSAMYFCASGGDRVNTEAFFGQGTRLTVV.

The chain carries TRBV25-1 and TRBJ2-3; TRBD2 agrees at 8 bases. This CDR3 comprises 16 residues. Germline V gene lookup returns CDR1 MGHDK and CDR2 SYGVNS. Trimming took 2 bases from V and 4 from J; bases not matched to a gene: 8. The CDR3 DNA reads TGTGCCAGCAGTGAAGTCCTCGGGAGGGCCCCAGATACGCAGTATTTT. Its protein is CASSEVLGRAPDTQYF.

The CDR3: CASSPSRGSTEAFF. The CDR3 bases are TGTGCCAGCAGCCCCAGTCGAGGCAGCACTGAAGCTTTCTTT. The rearrangement links TRBV7-9 to TRBJ1-1, with no clear D. The CDR3 has 14 amino acids. Germline V gives CDR1 SEHNR, CDR2 FQNEAQ (reference sequence). V was clipped by 5 bases and J by 4 bases, with 14 bases between them.

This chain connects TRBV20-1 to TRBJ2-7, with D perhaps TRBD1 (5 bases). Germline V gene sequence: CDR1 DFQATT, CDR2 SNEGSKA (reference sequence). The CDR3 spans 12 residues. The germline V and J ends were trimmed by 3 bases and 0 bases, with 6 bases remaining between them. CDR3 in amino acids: CSASDSSYEQYF. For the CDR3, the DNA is TGCAGTGCTAGCGACAGCTCCTACGAGCAGTACTTC.

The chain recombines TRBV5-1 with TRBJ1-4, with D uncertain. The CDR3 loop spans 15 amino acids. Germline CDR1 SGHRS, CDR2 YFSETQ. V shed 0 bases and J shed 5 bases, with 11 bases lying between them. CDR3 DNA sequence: TGCGCCAGCAGCTTGGGACACGTTTCGAATGAAAAACTGTTTTTT. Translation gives CASSLGHVSNEKLFF.

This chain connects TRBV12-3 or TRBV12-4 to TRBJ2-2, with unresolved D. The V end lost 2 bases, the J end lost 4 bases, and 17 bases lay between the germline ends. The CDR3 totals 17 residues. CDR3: CASSLPRGVWPTGELFF. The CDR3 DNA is TGTGCCAGCAGTTTACCCCGAGGCGTCTGGCCCACCGGGGAGCTGTTTTTT.

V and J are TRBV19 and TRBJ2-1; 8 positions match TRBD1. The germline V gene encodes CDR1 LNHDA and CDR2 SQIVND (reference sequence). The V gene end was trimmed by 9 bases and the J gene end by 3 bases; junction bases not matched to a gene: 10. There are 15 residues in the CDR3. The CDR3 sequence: CASRKTGTGYNEQFF. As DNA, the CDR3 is TGTGCCAGCCGGAAAACCGGGACAGGCTACAATGAGCAGTTCTTC.

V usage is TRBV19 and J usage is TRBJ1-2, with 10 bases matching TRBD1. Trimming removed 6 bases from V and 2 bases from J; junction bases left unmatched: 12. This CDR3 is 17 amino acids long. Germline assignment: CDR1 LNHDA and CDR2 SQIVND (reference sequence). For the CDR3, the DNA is TGTGCCAGTAGAACCGGGACAGGGGACCACCAAAACTATGGCTACACCTTC. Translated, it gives CASRTGTGDHQNYGYTF. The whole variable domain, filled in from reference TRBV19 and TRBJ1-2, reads DGGITQSPKYLFRKEGQNVTLSCEQNLNHDAMYWYRQDPGQGLRLIYYSQIVNDFQKGDIAEGYSVSREKKESFPLTVTSAQKNPTAFYLCASRTGTGDHQNYGYTFGSGTRLTVV.

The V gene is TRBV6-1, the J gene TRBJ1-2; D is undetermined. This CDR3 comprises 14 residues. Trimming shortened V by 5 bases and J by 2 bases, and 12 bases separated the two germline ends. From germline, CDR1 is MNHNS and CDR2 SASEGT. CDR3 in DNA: TGTGCCAGCAGTTCAGTTCACGGAAACTATGGCTACACCTTC. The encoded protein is CASSSVHGNYGYTF.

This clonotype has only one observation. In DNA form, the CDR3 reads TGTGCCAGCAGCTTAATAGGGAAATTCGCCAAAAACATTCAGTACTTC. Amino acids: CASSLIGKFAKNIQYF. V and J are TRBV7-6 and TRBJ2-4; D is unresolved. The CDR3 contains 16 residues. Deletions cut 2 bases from V and 1 base from J, with 12 bases between. The germline V gene has CDR1 SGHVS and CDR2 FNYEAQ.

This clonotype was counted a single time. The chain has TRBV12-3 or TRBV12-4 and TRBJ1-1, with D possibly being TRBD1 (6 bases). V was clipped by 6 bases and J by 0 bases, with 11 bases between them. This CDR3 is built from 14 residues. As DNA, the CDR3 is TGTGCCAGCAGAAAGACAGGCTTGAACACTGAAGCTTTCTTT. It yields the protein CASRKTGLNTEAFF.

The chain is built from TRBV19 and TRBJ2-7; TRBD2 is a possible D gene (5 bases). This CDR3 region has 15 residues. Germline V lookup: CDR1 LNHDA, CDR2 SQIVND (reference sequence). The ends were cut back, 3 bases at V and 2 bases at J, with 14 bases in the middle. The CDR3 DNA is TGTGCCAGTAGTATTGAGGGCGGACGGACCTACGAGCAGTACTTC. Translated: CASSIEGGRTYEQYF.

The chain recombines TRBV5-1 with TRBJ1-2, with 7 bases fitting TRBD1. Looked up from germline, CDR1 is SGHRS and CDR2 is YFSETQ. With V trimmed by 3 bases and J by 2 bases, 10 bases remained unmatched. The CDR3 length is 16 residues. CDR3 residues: CASSSSPTTGNYGYTF. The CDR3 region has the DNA TGCGCCAGCAGCTCTTCACCTACGACAGGGAACTATGGCTACACCTTC.

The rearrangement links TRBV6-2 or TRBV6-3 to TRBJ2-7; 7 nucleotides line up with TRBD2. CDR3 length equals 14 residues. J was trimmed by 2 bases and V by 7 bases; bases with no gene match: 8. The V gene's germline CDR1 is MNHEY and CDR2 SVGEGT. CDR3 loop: CASIVGGGPYEQYF. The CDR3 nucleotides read TGTGCCAGCATCGTCGGGGGAGGGCCCTACGAGCAGTACTTC.

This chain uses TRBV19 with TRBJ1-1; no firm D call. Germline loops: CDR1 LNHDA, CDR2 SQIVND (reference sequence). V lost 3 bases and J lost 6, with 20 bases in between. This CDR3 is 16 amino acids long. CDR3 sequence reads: CASSIEGGVRSPEAFF. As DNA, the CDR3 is TGTGCCAGTAGTATCGAAGGTGGGGTAAGGAGCCCTGAAGCTTTCTTT.

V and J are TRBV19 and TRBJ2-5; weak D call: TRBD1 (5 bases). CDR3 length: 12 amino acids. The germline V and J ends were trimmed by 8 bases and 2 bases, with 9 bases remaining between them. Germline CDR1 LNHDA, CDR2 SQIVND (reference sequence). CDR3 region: CASSHRQETQYF. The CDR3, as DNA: TGTGCCAGTTCGCACAGGCAAGAGACCCAGTACTTC.

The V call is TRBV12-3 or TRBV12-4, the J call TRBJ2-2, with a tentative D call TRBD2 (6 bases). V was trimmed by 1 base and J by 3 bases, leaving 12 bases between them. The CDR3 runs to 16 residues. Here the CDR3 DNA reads TGTGCCAGCAGTTTAGGGCGCAGGGAGGACACCGGGGAGCTGTTTTTT. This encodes CASSLGRREDTGELFF.

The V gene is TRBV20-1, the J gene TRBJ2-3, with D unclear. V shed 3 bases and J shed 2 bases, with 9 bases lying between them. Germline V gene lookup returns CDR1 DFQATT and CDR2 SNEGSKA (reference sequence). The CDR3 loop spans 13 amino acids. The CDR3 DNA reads TGCAGTGCTAGCCGGGCGGCCACAGATACGCAGTATTTT. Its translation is CSASRAATDTQYF.

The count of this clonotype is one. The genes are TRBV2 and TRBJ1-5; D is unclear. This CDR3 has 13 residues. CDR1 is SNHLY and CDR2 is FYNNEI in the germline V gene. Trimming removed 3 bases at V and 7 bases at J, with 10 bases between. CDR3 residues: CASSDTEVQPQHF. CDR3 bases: TGTGCCAGCAGTGACACGGAGGTGCAGCCCCAGCATTTT.

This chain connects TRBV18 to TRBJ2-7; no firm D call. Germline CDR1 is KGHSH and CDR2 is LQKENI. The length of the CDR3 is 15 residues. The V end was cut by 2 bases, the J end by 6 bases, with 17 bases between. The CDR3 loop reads CASSPIRDLFVEQYF. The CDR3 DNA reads TGTGCCAGCTCACCAATCAGAGACCTTTTTGTCGAGCAGTACTTC.

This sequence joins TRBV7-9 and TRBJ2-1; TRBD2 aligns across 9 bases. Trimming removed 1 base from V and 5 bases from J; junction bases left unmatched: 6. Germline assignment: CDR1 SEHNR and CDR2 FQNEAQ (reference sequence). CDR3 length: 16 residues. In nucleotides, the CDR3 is TGTGCCAGCAGCTTAGTCCTAGCGGGGCCAAACAATGAGCAGTTCTTC. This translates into CASSLVLAGPNNEQFF.